These 25 T cell receptor beta chains share one sample of origin, sequenced in a study of OX40 agonist ivuxolimab in advanced cancers. Using immunoSEQ multiplex PCR, the repertoire was profiled, and TCRdb retains in-frame clones only, with some absent. This table holds some 100,000 clones, over 85% found once. This sample comprised CD4+ or CD8+ T cells sorted from blood, obtained in a trial of the OX40 agonist ivuxolimab. The receptor source for this set is an adult with an advanced solid tumor such as melanoma, head and neck, liver or kidney cancer.

V gene TRBV30 combines with J gene TRBJ2-5, with TRBD1 matching over 8 bases. Germline CDR1 and CDR2: GTSNPN and SVGIG (reference sequence). CDR3 length: 14 residues. Germline trimming cut 5 bases from V and 2 bases from J; bases unmatched to any gene: 7. Here the CDR3 reads CAWGPGGAQETQYF. The CDR3 DNA follows: TGTGCCTGGGGGCCAGGGGGCGCTCAAGAGACCCAGTACTTC.

The chain recombines TRBV28 with TRBJ2-7; 7 positions agree with TRBD2. The CDR3 is 15 residues long. V lost 3 bases, J lost 2 bases, and 7 bases stayed unmatched. In germline, CDR1 is MDHEN, CDR2 SYDVKM. This chain's CDR3 is CASSLGGVEAYEQYF. CDR3 coding DNA: TGTGCCAGCAGTTTGGGGGGGGTAGAAGCCTACGAGCAGTACTTC.

CDR3 loop: CASSLFSGSGELFF. The DNA for the CDR3 is TGCGCCAGCAGCCTTTTTTCCGGGTCCGGGGAGCTGTTTTTT. The gene calls are TRBV5-1 and TRBJ2-2, with unresolved D. CDR1 SGHRS and CDR2 YFSETQ come from the germline V gene. V lost 4 bases, J lost 6 bases, and 13 bases lay in between. The CDR3 contains 14 residues. Complete variable domain (other parts from reference TRBV5-1 and TRBJ2-2): KAGVTQTPRYLIKTRGQQVTLSCSPISGHRSVSWYQQTPGQGLQFLFEYFSETQRNKGNFPGRFSGRQFSNSRSEMNVSTLELGDSALYLCASSLFSGSGELFFGEGSRLTVL.

The V and J genes are TRBV20-1 and TRBJ1-1; weak D call: TRBD1 (5 bases). Germline CDR1 reads DFQATT; CDR2 reads SNEGSKA (reference sequence). Trimming took 3 bases from V and 10 from J, leaving 9 bases between them. The CDR3 loop spans 10 amino acids. The CDR3 region has the DNA TGCAGTGCTAGGGGGGAAGGAGCTTTCTTT. Protein: CSARGEGAFF.

The chain couples TRBV19 to TRBJ1-5; a possible D gene is TRBD1 (6 bases). The CDR3 contains 15 residues. From germline, CDR1 is LNHDA and CDR2 SQIVND (reference sequence). V lost 7 bases, J lost 0 bases, and 13 bases lay in between. The CDR3 loop reads CASTSNRDSNQPQHF. CDR3 in DNA: TGTGCCAGTACCTCTAACAGGGATAGCAATCAGCCCCAGCATTTT.

The gene calls are TRBV6-5 and TRBJ2-7, with 11 positions matching TRBD1. This CDR3 has 14 residues. The germline gives CDR1 MNHEY, CDR2 SVGAGI. With 2 bases clipped from V and 9 bases from J, the junction kept 6 bases outside the gene matches. CDR3 protein: CASSYDGQGAVQYF. DNA for the CDR3: TGTGCCAGCAGTTACGATGGACAGGGGGCTGTGCAGTACTTC.

The chain employs TRBV19 and TRBJ2-1, with TRBD1 identical over 8 bases. With 7 bases clipped from V and 8 bases from J, the junction kept 7 bases outside the gene matches. The germline gives CDR1 LNHDA, CDR2 SQIVND (reference sequence). This CDR3 has 13 amino acids. The CDR3 DNA reads TGTGCCAGTACCATGACAGGGGAGTATGAGCAGTTCTTC. It translates to CASTMTGEYEQFF.

This chain uses TRBV1 with TRBJ1-1; the table's D call TRBD1 went unverified against the DNA. TRBV1 corresponds to a pseudogene. CDR3 length equals 15 residues. CDR3 coding DNA: TGCACCAGCAGCCCTAACGGACAGGTGGGGACTGAAGCTTTCTTT. Protein product: CTSSPNGQVGTEAFF.

V is TRBV7-9 and J is TRBJ2-3, with a weak D call TRBD2 (6 bases). Trimming stripped 4 bases from V and 3 bases from J, with 11 bases between. The germline CDR1 and CDR2 sequences are SEHNR and FQNEAQ (reference sequence). This CDR3 is built from 14 residues. The CDR3 reads CASSSEGQTDTQYF. CDR3 bases: TGTGCCAGCAGCTCGGAGGGGCAAACAGATACGCAGTATTTT.

The chain combines TRBV5-4 with TRBJ1-1; a possible D gene is TRBD1 (5 bases). Germline loops: CDR1 SGHNT, CDR2 YYREEE (reference sequence). This CDR3 is built from 13 residues. With 5 bases removed from V and 10 bases from J, the gap between germline ends came to 18 bases. The CDR3 sequence: CASSFQWTSGAFF. In nucleotides, the CDR3 is TGTGCCAGCAGTTTCCAATGGACATCCGGAGCTTTCTTT.

CDR3 residues: CASTPDSRNTEAFF. CDR3 DNA sequence: TGTGCCAGTACCCCCGACTCACGGAACACTGAAGCTTTCTTT. The rearrangement joins TRBV19 to TRBJ1-1, with D unclear. In germline, CDR1 is LNHDA, CDR2 SQIVND (reference sequence). This CDR3 has 14 residues. Trimming pared 7 bases from V and 1 base from J, leaving 13 bases between. The full variable domain, in which reference TRBV19 and TRBJ1-1 provide the parts outside the CDR3, is DGGITQSPKYLFRKEGQNVTLSCEQNLNHDAMYWYRQDPGQGLRLIYYSQIVNDFQKGDIAEGYSVSREKKESFPLTVTSAQKNPTAFYLCASTPDSRNTEAFFGQGTRLTVV.

This chain joins TRBV28 and TRBJ1-1; D uncertain. The germline V and J ends were trimmed by 8 bases and 0 bases, with 13 bases remaining between them. Germline values: CDR1 MDHEN, CDR2 SYDVKM. The CDR3 totals 14 residues. CDR3 bases: TGTGCCAGCTCCGCGAGATCCGTGAACACTGAAGCTTTCTTT. Protein sequence: CASSARSVNTEAFF. Supplemented by reference TRBV28 and TRBJ1-1, the full variable domain reads DVKVTQSSRYLVKRTGEKVFLECVQDMDHENMFWYRQDPGLGLRLIYFSYDVKMKEKGDIPEGYSVSREKKERFSLILESASTNQTSMYLCASSARSVNTEAFFGQGTRLTVV.

This clone was counted a few times. This chain uses TRBV7-8 with TRBJ1-5; TRBD1 aligns across 8 bases. CDR3 length: 16 residues. From germline, CDR1 is SGHVS and CDR2 FQNEAQ. J gave up 1 base and V 5 bases, and 7 bases lay outside the gene matches. The CDR3 DNA is TGTGCCAGCAGCCCCGGACAGGGCCTAAGCAATCAGCCCCAGCATTTT. It specifies CASSPGQGLSNQPQHF.

This clone appeared once. The V and J genes are TRBV25-1 and TRBJ1-6; 11 positions agree with TRBD1. The trim removed 3 bases at V and 9 bases at J, leaving 4 bases unmatched. Per germline, CDR1 MGHDK and CDR2 SYGVNS. This CDR3 region has 15 residues. CDR3 nucleotides: TGTGCCAGCAGTGATGGACAGGGGGCGGTTTCACCCCTCCACTTT. Translated, it gives CASSDGQGAVSPLHF.

The chain has TRBV28 and TRBJ1-3, with D hard to call. In germline, CDR1 is MDHEN, CDR2 SYDVKM. V shed 2 bases and J shed 0 bases, with 8 bases lying between them. The CDR3 length is 15 residues. CDR3 DNA sequence: TGTGCCAGCAGTTTAGCGGGCACCTCTGGAAACACCATATATTTT. Translating it yields CASSLAGTSGNTIYF.

V gene TRBV2 combines with J gene TRBJ1-5; D perhaps matches TRBD1 (5 bases). V was shortened by 5 bases and J by 4 bases, with 15 bases between the two germline ends. There are 15 residues in the CDR3. Germline loops: CDR1 SNHLY, CDR2 FYNNEI. CDR3 bases: TGTGCCAGCAGTATCAGGGAAGGGAGAAATCAGCCCCAGCATTTT. Amino acid sequence: CASSIREGRNQPQHF.

The chain uses TRBV5-1 and TRBJ2-3, with TRBD1 matching 12 bases. CDR3 size: 15 residues. The V and J ends lost 3 bases and 5 bases, in that order; junction bases with no gene match: 4. Germline values: CDR1 SGHRS, CDR2 YFSETQ. This CDR3 is CASSWGTGGLDTQYF. CDR3 nucleotides: TGCGCCAGCAGCTGGGGGACAGGGGGCCTAGATACGCAGTATTTT.

The chain links TRBV7-2 to TRBJ2-1, with 7 positions matching TRBD1. The CDR3 covers 15 residues. Germline V gives CDR1 SGHTA, CDR2 FQGNSA. With V trimmed by 5 bases and J by 9 bases, 13 bases remained unmatched. Here the CDR3 reads CASSQPGQWHREQFF. The CDR3 nucleotides read TGTGCCAGCAGCCAACCGGGACAGTGGCATCGTGAGCAGTTCTTC.

This CDR3 reads CASSFDGERGSTGELFF. The CDR3 DNA reads TGTGCCAGCAGCTTCGATGGGGAGCGGGGAAGCACCGGGGAGCTGTTTTTT. This chain links TRBV7-3 with TRBJ2-2; 7 positions match TRBD2. J lost 4 bases, V lost 3 bases, and 11 bases had no gene match. The CDR3 contains 17 residues. Germline loops: CDR1 SGHTA, CDR2 FQGTGA.

V usage is TRBV6-5 and J usage is TRBJ2-4; D is unclear. From germline, CDR1 is MNHEY and CDR2 SVGAGI. This CDR3 region has 14 residues. The ends were cut back, 6 bases at V and 0 bases at J, with 9 bases in the middle. CDR3 sequence reads: CASSLDLAKNIQYF. CDR3 sequence (DNA): TGTGCCAGCAGCCTGGATCTAGCCAAAAACATTCAGTACTTC.

The gene calls are TRBV5-1 and TRBJ1-1; 10 positions agree with TRBD1. Trimming at V came to 2 bases and at J to 6 bases, leaving 7 bases not matched to a gene. Germline CDR1 and CDR2: SGHRS and YFSETQ. CDR3 length: 15 amino acids. The DNA for the CDR3 is TGCGCCAGCAGCTTTCAGGGACAGGGGAGGCCTGAAGCTTTCTTT. It yields the protein CASSFQGQGRPEAFF.

The chain combines TRBV7-9 with TRBJ1-3; D gene uncertain. V shed 6 bases and J shed 6 bases, with 6 bases lying between them. CDR1 is SEHNR, CDR2 FQNEAQ, per germline (reference sequence). The CDR3 loop spans 11 amino acids. The CDR3 nucleotides read TGTGCCAGCAGTTGGCAAAACACCATATATTTT. Translated: CASSWQNTIYF.

The rearrangement joins TRBV5-1 to TRBJ1-2; no clear D gene. CDR3 length equals 12 residues. The V gene's germline CDR1 is SGHRS and CDR2 YFSETQ. Trimming pared 1 base from V and 5 bases from J, leaving 6 bases between. The CDR3 here is CASSLTSYGYTF. For the CDR3, the DNA is TGCGCCAGCAGCTTGACCAGTTATGGCTACACCTTC.

This sequence joins TRBV2 and TRBJ2-3; D unclear. The CDR3 is made up of 15 amino acids. The germline V and J ends were trimmed by 6 bases and 0 bases, with 13 bases remaining between them. Germline V gives CDR1 SNHLY, CDR2 FYNNEI. The chain's CDR3 is CASSANPSSTDTQYF. Here the CDR3 DNA reads TGTGCCAGCAGCGCTAATCCCTCAAGCACAGATACGCAGTATTTT.

This sequence joins TRBV7-2 and TRBJ1-5; no firm D call. From germline, CDR1 is SGHTA and CDR2 FQGNSA. V lost 1 base to trimming and J lost 9 bases, with 13 bases between them. CDR3 length: 14 residues. This CDR3 is CASSLEAALGPQHF. CDR3 DNA sequence: TGTGCCAGCAGCTTAGAGGCAGCTTTAGGGCCCCAGCATTTT.